Shown below are 10 T cell receptor beta chains from a single sample sequenced in a study of control samples from healthy donors and cancer patients. Generated by immunoSEQ multiplex PCR, the TCRdb table keeps only in-frame clones and is missing some. The data show approximately 120,000 clones, with more than 75% seen just once and about 2.9% held by the top ten. The sequenced sample was blood. These receptors were taken from a man aged 55 to 70 in good health.

This clone was found once. The chain recombines TRBV11-2 with TRBJ1-2; D is unclear. There are 15 residues in the CDR3. The germline V and J ends were trimmed by 5 bases and 0 bases, with 13 bases remaining between them. Germline V gene data show CDR1 as SGHAT and CDR2 as FQNNGV. Here the CDR3 reads CASSVRHFSNYGYTF. CDR3 bases: TGTGCCAGCAGCGTGCGACACTTTTCTAACTATGGCTACACCTTC. The full variable domain, in which reference TRBV11-2 and TRBJ1-2 provide the parts outside the CDR3, is EAGVAQSPRYKIIEKRQSVAFWCNPISGHATLYWYQQILGQGPKLLIQFQNNGVVDDSQLPKDRFSAERLKGVDSTLKIQPAKLEDSAVYLCASSVRHFSNYGYTFGSGTRLTVV.

The CDR3, as DNA: TGTGCCAGCGCCCTCTCTGGAGGAGGAAACACCATATATTTT. Translating gives CASALSGGGNTIYF. This chain links TRBV7-8 with TRBJ1-3; D remains unclear. Germline V gene data show CDR1 as SGHVS and CDR2 as FQNEAQ. Trimming cost V 8 bases and J 4 bases, with 15 bases left between them. The CDR3 totals 14 residues.

The chain employs TRBV28 and TRBJ1-2, with D possibly matching TRBD1 (6 bases). V was pared by 6 bases and J by 3 bases, with 11 bases between. The germline CDR1 and CDR2 sequences are MDHEN and SYDVKM. The CDR3 length is 13 residues. The CDR3 DNA is TGTGCCAGCAGGGAAGGGACACACTATGGCTACACCTTC. Protein product: CASREGTHYGYTF.

In this sample, this clone turned up once. The rearrangement joins TRBV3-1 (or the pseudogene TRBV3-2) to TRBJ1-2; TRBD1 matches 8 bases. The CDR3 spans 13 residues. Trimming cost V 5 bases and J 4 bases; bases outside gene matches: 3. Germline V gene data show CDR1 as LGHDT and CDR2 as YNNKEL (reference sequence). CDR3: CASSGQGAYGYTF. DNA for the CDR3: TGTGCCAGCAGCGGACAGGGTGCCTATGGCTACACCTTC.

The chain is built from TRBV12-3 or TRBV12-4 and TRBJ1-2; D unresolved. There are 12 residues in the CDR3. The V end lost 3 bases, the J end lost 0 bases, and 2 bases lay between the germline ends. CDR3 bases: TGTGCCAGCAGTTTGGCTAACTATGGCTACACCTTC. This gives the protein CASSLANYGYTF.

The chain combines TRBV28 with TRBJ2-2; D is perhaps TRBD2 (7 bases). V shed 1 base and J shed 6 bases, with 18 bases lying between them. The CDR3 spans 17 residues. The germline V gene encodes CDR1 MDHEN and CDR2 SYDVKM. The CDR3 sequence: CASSLFVGGAIAGELFF. As DNA, the CDR3 is TGTGCCAGCAGTTTATTTGTTGGGGGGGCAATAGCCGGGGAGCTGTTTTTT.

The chain has TRBV5-1 and TRBJ1-1, with D perhaps TRBD1 (6 bases). Trimming took 4 bases from V and 0 from J, leaving 19 bases between them. The CDR3 is 17 residues long. Germline CDR1 reads SGHRS; CDR2 reads YFSETQ. The CDR3 DNA reads TGCGCCAGCAGCCCGACGAGGGCAGGGACACTGAACACTGAAGCTTTCTTT. It is translated as CASSPTRAGTLNTEAFF. Supplemented by reference TRBV5-1 and TRBJ1-1, the full variable domain reads KAGVTQTPRYLIKTRGQQVTLSCSPISGHRSVSWYQQTPGQGLQFLFEYFSETQRNKGNFPGRFSGRQFSNSRSEMNVSTLELGDSALYLCASSPTRAGTLNTEAFFGQGTRLTVV.

The chain joins TRBV7-2 to TRBJ1-1; D not certain. The CDR3 sequence is 15 residues long. Germline V CDR1 and CDR2: SGHTA, FQGNSA. Trimming removed 2 bases at V and 0 bases at J, with 10 bases between. The CDR3 loop reads CASSLQDGMNTEAFF. Here the CDR3 DNA reads TGTGCCAGCAGCTTACAGGACGGAATGAACACTGAAGCTTTCTTT. The full variable domain, in which reference TRBV7-2 and TRBJ1-1 provide the parts outside the CDR3, is GAGVSQSPSNKVTEKGKDVELRCDPISGHTALYWYRQSLGQGLEFLIYFQGNSAPDKSGLPSDRFSAERTGGSVSTLTIQRTQQEDSAVYLCASSLQDGMNTEAFFGQGTRLTVV.

The rearrangement links TRBV5-1 to TRBJ2-1; TRBD2 agrees at 7 bases. CDR1 and CDR2 (germline): SGHRS, YFSETQ. This CDR3 spans 17 amino acids. J lost 7 bases, V lost 2 bases, and 15 bases had no gene match. CDR3 DNA: TGCGCCAGCAGCTTCCGTGGAAGCGGGGCGCGAGTGAATGAGCAGTTCTTC. As protein: CASSFRGSGARVNEQFF.

The chain couples TRBV6-5 to TRBJ1-2; no clear D gene. In germline, CDR1 is MNHEY, CDR2 SVGAGI. The CDR3 runs to 15 residues. V was trimmed by 2 bases and J by 0 bases, leaving 10 bases between them. CDR3 in amino acids: CASSYHQATNYGYTF. DNA of the CDR3: TGTGCCAGCAGTTACCACCAGGCTACTAACTATGGCTACACCTTC.